These T cell receptor beta chains were read from a single sample in a study of cytomegalovirus exposure and HLA in healthy donors. Libraries were prepared by immunoSEQ multiplex PCR; TCRdb keeps only in-frame clonotypes and omits some of them. The sample comprises around 180,000 clones, approximately 84% of which are singletons, and 4.8% rests with the top ten. Sequencing was done on a sample of PBMCs. These receptors originate from a girl aged 10 to 17 in good health and CMV-seropositive. The CDR3 runs from the conserved cysteine through the conserved F or W. A D gene is named only where the DNA matches it firmly. Size is omitted from some rows. Given values are once, few, many or a class for expanded clones.

D | J | size | V | length | DNA | CDR3
NA | TRBJ2-2 | NA | TRBV19 | 15 | TGTGCCAGTAGTATGTGGACTTCAACGACCGGGGAGCTGTTTTTT | CASSMWTSTTGELFF
TRBD2 | TRBJ2-3 | NA | TRBV7-9 | 19 | TGTGCCAGCAGCCCCCCCAGGGGCGCTAGCGGGACTAGCACAGATACGCAGTATTTT | CASSPPRGASGTSTDTQYF
NA | TRBJ2-2 | NA | TRBV6-5 | 15 | TGTGCCAGCAACTCGGGGGGCAAGGGTCCCGGGGAGCTGTTTTTT | CASNSGGKGPGELFF
NA | TRBJ2-5 | NA | TRBV13 | 13 | TGTGCCAGCAGCTTTGGGGGCCGAAAGACCCAGTACTTC | CASSFGGRKTQYF
NA | TRBJ2-7 | NA | TRBV4-1 | 17 | TGCGCCAGCAGCCAAGAAGGGGGGGCAGGGGCGAACTACGAGCAGTACTTC | CASSQEGGAGANYEQYF
NA | TRBJ2-5 | NA | TRBV15 | 15 | TGTGCCACCAGCAGAGATCTCCAGGGAGGTGGGGAGCAGTACTTC | CATSRDLQGGGEQYF
NA | TRBJ1-2 | NA | TRBV19 | 15 | TGTGCCAGTAGTATTGGTGACAGGCCCGTTTATGGCTACACCTTC | CASSIGDRPVYGYTF
NA | TRBJ1-1 | NA | TRBV14 | 16 | TGTGCCAGCAGCCAAGATCTTGGAGGGACGAACACTGAAGCTTTCTTT | CASSQDLGGTNTEAFF
NA | TRBJ1-2 | once | TRBV7-9 | 12 | TGTGCCAGCAGCTTAACATACTATGGCTACACCTTC | CASSLTYYGYTF
NA | TRBJ1-2 | NA | TRBV15 | 12 | TGTGCCACCAGCAGAGGGCCCGATGGCTACACCTTC | CATSRGPDGYTF
TRBD1 | TRBJ2-7 | NA | TRBV5-1 | 15 | TGCGCCAGCAGCGCCGGACAGGGGGCCCCCTACGAGCAGTACTTC | CASSAGQGAPYEQYF
NA | TRBJ1-1 | NA | TRBV5-4 | 14 | TGTGCCAGCAGCTTAGCCACGGGGAACACTGAAGCTTTCTTT | CASSLATGNTEAFF
TRBD2 | TRBJ2-1 | NA | TRBV5-8 | 15 | TGTGCCAGCAGTTTAAGCGGGGGGGATATTCCGGAGCAGTTCTTC | CASSLSGGDIPEQFF
NA | TRBJ2-1 | NA | TRBV5-6 | 15 | TGTGCCAGCAGCGACTCGGGCAGGGAGGACAATGAGCAGTTCTTC | CASSDSGREDNEQFF
NA | TRBJ2-7 | few | TRBV6-6 | 13 | TGTGCCAGCAGACCGGGGGAGATCTACGAGCAGTACTTC | CASRPGEIYEQYF
NA | TRBJ2-2 | NA | TRBV7-3 | 17 | TGTGCCAGCAGCTTAAAGGGGGTTGAGCTGAACACCGGGGAGCTGTTTTTT | CASSLKGVELNTGELFF
TRBD1 | TRBJ1-2 | NA | TRBV4-1 | 14 | TGCGCCAGCAGCCAGGGACAGGCCAACTATGGCTACACCTTC | CASSQGQANYGYTF
NA | TRBJ1-2 | NA | TRBV2 | 11 | TGTGCCAGCAGTGGGGACACTGGCTACACCTTC | CASSGDTGYTF
TRBD1 | TRBJ2-3 | NA | TRBV11-2 | 13 | TGTGCCAGCAGCTCTGGGACAGGAAATACGCAGTATTTT | CASSSGTGNTQYF
TRBD1 | TRBJ2-1 | NA | TRBV10-3 | 15 | TGTGCCATCAGTGAGCCCTTACAGGGGTGGGATGAGCAGTTCTTC | CAISEPLQGWDEQFF
TRBD1 | TRBJ2-7 | NA | TRBV11-3 | 17 | TGTGCCAGCAGCCTCTCGAGCCTCGGGACAGTCCACTACGAGCAGTACTTC | CASSLSSLGTVHYEQYF
TRBD1 | TRBJ1-2 | NA | TRBV19 | 14 | TGTGCCAGTAGTATGTTCTCCGGGACAGAAGGCTACACCTTC | CASSMFSGTEGYTF
NA | TRBJ2-1 | NA | TRBV20-1 | 11 | TGCAGTGTTGACGGGTACAATGAGCAGTTCTTC | CSVDGYNEQFF
TRBD2 | TRBJ2-1 | NA | TRBV29-1 | 17 | TGCAGCGTTGAGGCTAGCGGGGGGGCGGGCCCCTACAATGAGCAGTTCTTC | CSVEASGGAGPYNEQFF
NA | TRBJ2-7 | NA | TRBV30 | 14 | TGTGCCTGGAGCCCTCACCCCAGCTCCTACGAGCAGTACTTC | CAWSPHPSSYEQYF
NA | TRBJ1-4 | NA | TRBV9 | 15 | TGTGCCAGCAGCCCAGACACAGGGTATAATGAAAAACTGTTTTTT | CASSPDTGYNEKLFF
TRBD2 | TRBJ2-1 | NA | TRBV4-1 | 16 | TGCGCCAGCAGCCAGATGGGACTAGCGGCTTACAATGAGCAGTTCTTC | CASSQMGLAAYNEQFF
NA | TRBJ2-3 | few | TRBV7-9 | 15 | TGTGCCAGCAGTTCCACCTTGCACTTGGCAGATACGCAGTATTTT | CASSSTLHLADTQYF
TRBD1 | TRBJ2-2 | NA | TRBV7-9 | 17 | TGTGCCAGCAGCATACTTGGCCGCAGGGGGTATGGCGGGGAGCTGTTTTTT | CASSILGRRGYGGELFF
TRBD1 | TRBJ1-2 | NA | TRBV6-5 | 14 | TGTGCCAGCAGTTATACAGGGGTAATTGGAGGCTACACCTTC | CASSYTGVIGGYTF
NA | TRBJ2-2 | once | TRBV7-7 | 13 | TGTGCTAGCAGCCCATGGAACACCGGGGAGCTGTTTTTT | CASSPWNTGELFF
TRBD2 | TRBJ2-1 | NA | TRBV9 | 15 | TGTGCCAGCAGCGCAGAGGGCGGGACTAGCAATGAGCAGTTCTTC | CASSAEGGTSNEQFF
TRBD2 | TRBJ2-3 | once | TRBV9 | 16 | TGTGCCAGCAGCGGGGGGGGAGGTGGGATCACAGATACGCAGTATTTT | CASSGGGGGITDTQYF
NA | TRBJ1-2 | NA | TRBV6-5 | 14 | TGTGCCAGCAGCCTCACGGGAGGGCGATATGGCTACACCTTC | CASSLTGGRYGYTF
NA | TRBJ1-1 | few | TRBV9 | 12 | TGTGCCAGCAGCGCTGAGGGGGATGAAGCTTTCTTT | CASSAEGDEAFF
NA | TRBJ2-3 | NA | TRBV25-1 | 14 | TGTGCCAGCAGTGAATTTGGGGGCAGGGATACGCAGTATTTT | CASSEFGGRDTQYF
TRBD1 | TRBJ1-2 | NA | TRBV5-6 | 13 | TGTGCCAGCAGCTGGGACAGAAACTATGGCTACACCTTC | CASSWDRNYGYTF
TRBD2 | TRBJ2-1 | NA | TRBV7-3 | 17 | TGTGCCAGCAGCTTATTGATCCGGGGGGGCTTAGAAAATGAGCAGTTCTTC | CASSLLIRGGLENEQFF
TRBD1 | TRBJ1-2 | NA | TRBV7-9 | 15 | TGTTCCAGCAGCCCTTGGACAGGGGGCGACTATGGCTACACCTTC | CSSSPWTGGDYGYTF